Listed below are T cell receptor beta chains from one sample, sequenced in a study of OX40 agonist ivuxolimab in advanced cancers. Produced via immunoSEQ multiplex PCR; TCRdb's table is partial and in-frame only. The table has about 73,000 clones, about nine tenths seen once. The material sequenced was CD4+ or CD8+ T cells sorted from blood, taken in a trial of the OX40 agonist ivuxolimab. These TCRs come from an adult with an advanced solid tumor such as melanoma, head and neck, liver or kidney cancer. Each CDR3 is given with its conserved first and last residue. The D gene is left open where the match is weak. Size is omitted from some rows. Given values are once, few, many or a class for expanded clones.

j_gene: TRBJ2-2
v_gene: TRBV28
d_gene: TRBD1
abundance: -
CDR3aa: CASSSRQGARGTGELFF
CDR3nt: TGTGCCAGCAGCTCCCGGCAGGGGGCGCGGGGCACCGGGGAGCTGTTTTTT

j_gene: TRBJ1-2
v_gene: TRBV4-1
d_gene: -
abundance: once
CDR3aa: CASSQDLARTNYGYTF
CDR3nt: TGCGCCAGCAGCCAAGATCTCGCACGGACTAACTATGGCTACACCTTC

j_gene: TRBJ2-1
v_gene: TRBV19
d_gene: TRBD2
abundance: few
CDR3aa: CASSSRLAGVYNEQFF
CDR3nt: TGTGCCAGTAGTTCAAGACTAGCGGGGGTCTACAATGAGCAGTTCTTC

j_gene: TRBJ1-5
v_gene: TRBV19
d_gene: TRBD1
abundance: -
CDR3aa: CASRTGGIQPQHF
CDR3nt: TGTGCCAGCAGGACAGGGGGAATTCAGCCCCAGCATTTT

j_gene: TRBJ2-2
v_gene: TRBV6-5
d_gene: -
abundance: -
CDR3aa: CASSSDINANTGELFF
CDR3nt: TGTGCCAGCAGTTCAGACATCAACGCGAACACCGGGGAGCTGTTTTTT

j_gene: TRBJ1-4
v_gene: TRBV9
d_gene: -
abundance: -
CDR3aa: CASSDGFNEKLFF
CDR3nt: TGTGCCAGCAGTGACGGATTTAATGAAAAACTGTTTTTT

j_gene: TRBJ2-7
v_gene: TRBV7-2
d_gene: -
abundance: -
CDR3aa: CASSRWGSYEQYF
CDR3nt: TGTGCCAGCAGCCGGTGGGGCTCGTACGAGCAGTACTTC

j_gene: TRBJ1-4
v_gene: TRBV6-1
d_gene: -
abundance: -
CDR3aa: CASSGYDLATNEKLFF
CDR3nt: TGTGCCAGCAGTGGCTATGACCTTGCAACTAATGAAAAACTGTTTTTT

j_gene: TRBJ1-2
v_gene: TRBV6-5
d_gene: -
abundance: -
CDR3aa: CASSYSEGLGGYTF
CDR3nt: TGTGCCAGCAGTTACTCCGAGGGTCTGGGAGGCTACACCTTC

j_gene: TRBJ2-7
v_gene: TRBV19
d_gene: TRBD2
abundance: -
CDR3aa: CATGLGVYEQYF
CDR3nt: TGTGCCACAGGACTAGGGGTCTACGAGCAGTACTTC

j_gene: TRBJ2-1
v_gene: TRBV10-1
d_gene: TRBD1
abundance: -
CDR3aa: CASSEGQGGNEQFF
CDR3nt: TGCGCCAGCAGTGAGGGACAGGGTGGCAATGAGCAGTTCTTC

j_gene: TRBJ1-1
v_gene: TRBV29-1
d_gene: -
abundance: -
CDR3aa: CSVEGQDYSEAFF
CDR3nt: TGCAGCGTTGAAGGTCAGGACTACAGTGAAGCTTTCTTT

j_gene: TRBJ2-7
v_gene: TRBV5-1
d_gene: -
abundance: once
CDR3aa: CASSDNGREQYF
CDR3nt: TGCGCCAGCAGCGACAATGGACGGGAGCAGTACTTC

j_gene: TRBJ2-3
v_gene: TRBV18
d_gene: TRBD2
abundance: -
CDR3aa: CASSPSPRTAEERDYTDTQYF
CDR3nt: TGTGCCAGCTCACCATCCCCTCGGACGGCCGAAGAGCGGGATTATACAGATACGCAGTATTTT

j_gene: TRBJ1-2
v_gene: TRBV30
d_gene: -
abundance: -
CDR3aa: CAWSGGTQSGLYF
CDR3nt: TGTGCCTGGAGTGGCGGCACTCAGTCGGGACTGTACTTC

j_gene: TRBJ2-1
v_gene: TRBV9
d_gene: -
abundance: -
CDR3aa: CASSGAGSYNEQFF
CDR3nt: TGTGCCAGCAGCGGGGCGGGCTCCTACAATGAGCAGTTCTTC

j_gene: TRBJ2-2
v_gene: TRBV5-4
d_gene: -
abundance: -
CDR3aa: CASSLRDGSPAGELFF
CDR3nt: TGTGCCAGCAGCCTAAGGGACGGGTCCCCGGCCGGGGAGCTGTTTTTT

j_gene: TRBJ2-7
v_gene: TRBV13
d_gene: -
abundance: -
CDR3aa: CASSSPLGEQYF
CDR3nt: TGTGCCAGCAGCTCCCCATTGGGGGAGCAGTACTTC

j_gene: TRBJ2-1
v_gene: TRBV14
d_gene: -
abundance: -
CDR3aa: CASSLARVNNEQFF
CDR3nt: TGTGCCAGCAGCCTAGCGAGAGTAAACAATGAGCAGTTCTTC

j_gene: TRBJ2-3
v_gene: TRBV14
d_gene: -
abundance: -
CDR3aa: CARWGRADTQYF
CDR3nt: TGTGCCAGATGGGGTAGGGCAGATACGCAGTATTTT

j_gene: TRBJ1-5
v_gene: TRBV27
d_gene: -
abundance: -
CDR3aa: CASSSTDSNQPQHF
CDR3nt: TGTGCCAGCAGTTCAACCGATAGCAATCAGCCCCAGCATTTT

j_gene: TRBJ2-5
v_gene: TRBV5-1
d_gene: -
abundance: -
CDR3aa: CASSPVGLEETQYF
CDR3nt: TGCGCCAGCAGCCCCGTTGGTCTTGAGGAGACCCAGTACTTC

j_gene: TRBJ1-2
v_gene: TRBV7-8
d_gene: TRBD1
abundance: -
CDR3aa: CASSLTGQGAFYGYTF
CDR3nt: TGTGCCAGCAGCTTAACCGGACAGGGGGCTTTCTATGGCTACACCTTC